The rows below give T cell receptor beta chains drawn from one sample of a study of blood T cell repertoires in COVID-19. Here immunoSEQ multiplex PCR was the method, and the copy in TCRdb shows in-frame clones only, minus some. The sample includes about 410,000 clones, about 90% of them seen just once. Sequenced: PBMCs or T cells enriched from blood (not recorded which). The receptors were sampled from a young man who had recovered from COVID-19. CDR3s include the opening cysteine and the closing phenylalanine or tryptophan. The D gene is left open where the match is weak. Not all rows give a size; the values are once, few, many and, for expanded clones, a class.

CDR3nt: TGTGCCAGCAGCCGTACTCACACTGAAGCTTTCTTT
CDR3aa: CASSRTHTEAFF
d_gene: .
j_gene: TRBJ1-1
v_gene: TRBV7-9
abundance: .

CDR3nt: TGTGCCAGCAGTTGGTTCGCTGGCGGGGGGGGCGATCAAGAGACCCAGTACTTC
CDR3aa: CASSWFAGGGGDQETQYF
d_gene: TRBD2
j_gene: TRBJ2-5
v_gene: TRBV28
abundance: .

CDR3nt: TGTGCCAACTCGCCAGGAACGTGGGGAAACACCATATATTTT
CDR3aa: CANSPGTWGNTIYF
d_gene: .
j_gene: TRBJ1-3
v_gene: TRBV10-3
abundance: .

CDR3nt: TGTGCCAGCAGCTTAGATAGGACTAGCGGGAGCATTCCAAATGAGCAGTTCTTC
CDR3aa: CASSLDRTSGSIPNEQFF
d_gene: TRBD2
j_gene: TRBJ2-1
v_gene: TRBV11-3
abundance: .

CDR3nt: TGTGCCAGCAGTGACCCAGACAGATACTCCTACGAGCAGTACTTC
CDR3aa: CASSDPDRYSYEQYF
d_gene: .
j_gene: TRBJ2-7
v_gene: TRBV6-1
abundance: .

CDR3nt: TGTGCCAGCAGCTTAGAACGCGGGAGGGCCCCCTACGAGCAGTACTTC
CDR3aa: CASSLERGRAPYEQYF
d_gene: TRBD2
j_gene: TRBJ2-7
v_gene: TRBV13
abundance: once

CDR3nt: TGTGCCAGCAGCCAAGGGTTGGGACAGAACACTGAAGCTTTCTTT
CDR3aa: CASSQGLGQNTEAFF
d_gene: .
j_gene: TRBJ1-1
v_gene: TRBV5-6
abundance: .

CDR3nt: TGTGCCAGCAGCGTAGAACCCACAGGAACCTTAGGCTACACCTTC
CDR3aa: CASSVEPTGTLGYTF
d_gene: .
j_gene: TRBJ1-2
v_gene: TRBV9
abundance: .

CDR3nt: TGTGCCAGCAGCGGGGACAGGGCGTGGTATGGCTACACCTTC
CDR3aa: CASSGDRAWYGYTF
d_gene: TRBD1
j_gene: TRBJ1-2
v_gene: TRBV5-6
abundance: .

CDR3nt: TGTGCCAGCGCAGAACAGGGGCTCTACACTGAAGCTTTCTTT
CDR3aa: CASAEQGLYTEAFF
d_gene: TRBD1
j_gene: TRBJ1-1
v_gene: TRBV18
abundance: .

CDR3nt: TGTGCCAGCTCGCTGACTAGTTCCTACGAGCAGTACTTC
CDR3aa: CASSLTSSYEQYF
d_gene: .
j_gene: TRBJ2-7
v_gene: TRBV18
abundance: .

CDR3nt: TGTGCCAGTGACAGTTTTAACACTGAAGCTTTCTTT
CDR3aa: CASDSFNTEAFF
d_gene: .
j_gene: TRBJ1-1
v_gene: TRBV28
abundance: .

CDR3nt: TGTGCCAGCAGTTGGGGGGGCCCCTATGGCTACACCTTC
CDR3aa: CASSWGGPYGYTF
d_gene: .
j_gene: TRBJ1-2
v_gene: TRBV28
abundance: .

CDR3nt: TGTGCCAGCACCCCGGGGAGGGGGAACACTGAAGCTTTCTTT
CDR3aa: CASTPGRGNTEAFF
d_gene: .
j_gene: TRBJ1-1
v_gene: TRBV5-6
abundance: .

CDR3nt: TGTGCCAGCAGCGTAGGGAGGGCGGCTGGAAACACCATATATTTT
CDR3aa: CASSVGRAAGNTIYF
d_gene: .
j_gene: TRBJ1-3
v_gene: TRBV9
abundance: .

CDR3nt: TGTGCCAGCAGCACAAGGACAGCCTATGGCTACACCTTC
CDR3aa: CASSTRTAYGYTF
d_gene: .
j_gene: TRBJ1-2
v_gene: TRBV11-2
abundance: .

CDR3nt: TGCGCCAGCAGCCAAGCCGGACTGAGCGGGACCCAGTACTTC
CDR3aa: CASSQAGLSGTQYF
d_gene: .
j_gene: TRBJ2-5
v_gene: TRBV4-1
abundance: .

CDR3nt: TGTGCCCAAGGCCCCGGGAGCTCTGGAAACACCATATATTTT
CDR3aa: CAQGPGSSGNTIYF
d_gene: .
j_gene: TRBJ1-3
v_gene: TRBV30
abundance: .

CDR3nt: TGTGCCAGCAGTGGGCTAGCGGGAGACACCGGGGAGCTGTTTTTT
CDR3aa: CASSGLAGDTGELFF
d_gene: TRBD2
j_gene: TRBJ2-2
v_gene: TRBV2
abundance: once

CDR3nt: TGTGCCAGCAGCAAGAGAGATGGCTACACCTTC
CDR3aa: CASSKRDGYTF
d_gene: .
j_gene: TRBJ1-2
v_gene: TRBV12-3/TRBV12-4
abundance: .